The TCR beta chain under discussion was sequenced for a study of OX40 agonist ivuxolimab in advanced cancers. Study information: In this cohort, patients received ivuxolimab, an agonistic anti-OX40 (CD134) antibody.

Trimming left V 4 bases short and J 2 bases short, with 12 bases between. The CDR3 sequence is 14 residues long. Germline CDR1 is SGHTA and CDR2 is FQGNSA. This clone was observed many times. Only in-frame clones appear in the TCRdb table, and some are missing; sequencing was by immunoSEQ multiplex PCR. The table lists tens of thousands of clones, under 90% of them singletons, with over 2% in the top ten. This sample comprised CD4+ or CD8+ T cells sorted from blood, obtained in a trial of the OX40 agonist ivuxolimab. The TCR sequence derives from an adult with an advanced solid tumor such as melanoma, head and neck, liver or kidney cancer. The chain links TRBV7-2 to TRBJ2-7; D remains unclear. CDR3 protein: CASSSTELTYEQYF. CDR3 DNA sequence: TGTGCCAGCAGCTCCACAGAGTTGACCTACGAGCAGTACTTC.